This TCR beta chain was profiled in a study of blood T cell repertoires in COVID-19. For the study at large: T cells, B-cell-depleted T cells, or PBMCs provided the cDNA or gDNA that served as material.

The authors' processing: Reference gene primer amplification in the assay estimated nucleated cell counts. The table came from immunoSEQ multiplex PCR; TCRdb's copy has only in-frame clones and leaves some out. That table supplies the V and J calls and clone size; D and trimming were determined from the DNA. The sample consists of some 220,000 clones, over 80% of them appearing once. This CDR3 contains 15 residues. The germline V gene encodes CDR1 SEHNR and CDR2 FQNEAQ (reference sequence). Trimming stripped 6 bases from V and 4 bases from J, with 15 bases between. Sample: peripheral blood. The chain carries TRBV7-9 and TRBJ2-2; D perhaps matches TRBD2 (5 bases). This sequence originates from a human donor in a cohort sampled during active COVID-19. CDR3 in amino acids: CASRNEGGGTGELFF. The CDR3 coding sequence is TGTGCCAGCAGGAATGAAGGAGGCGGCACCGGGGAGCTGTTTTTT.